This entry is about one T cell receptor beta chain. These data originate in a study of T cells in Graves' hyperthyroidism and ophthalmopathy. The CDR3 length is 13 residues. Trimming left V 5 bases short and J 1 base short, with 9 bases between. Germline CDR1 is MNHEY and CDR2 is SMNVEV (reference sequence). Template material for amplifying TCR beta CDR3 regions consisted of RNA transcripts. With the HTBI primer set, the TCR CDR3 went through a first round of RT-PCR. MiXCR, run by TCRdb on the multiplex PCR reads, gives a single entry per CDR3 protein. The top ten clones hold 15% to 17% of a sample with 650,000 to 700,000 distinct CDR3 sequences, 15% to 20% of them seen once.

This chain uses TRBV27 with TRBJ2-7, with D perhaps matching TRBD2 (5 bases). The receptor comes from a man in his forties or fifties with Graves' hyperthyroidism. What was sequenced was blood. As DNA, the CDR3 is TGTGCCAGCAGTAAGGACTTGTCCTACGAGCAGTACTTC. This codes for CASSKDLSYEQYF.